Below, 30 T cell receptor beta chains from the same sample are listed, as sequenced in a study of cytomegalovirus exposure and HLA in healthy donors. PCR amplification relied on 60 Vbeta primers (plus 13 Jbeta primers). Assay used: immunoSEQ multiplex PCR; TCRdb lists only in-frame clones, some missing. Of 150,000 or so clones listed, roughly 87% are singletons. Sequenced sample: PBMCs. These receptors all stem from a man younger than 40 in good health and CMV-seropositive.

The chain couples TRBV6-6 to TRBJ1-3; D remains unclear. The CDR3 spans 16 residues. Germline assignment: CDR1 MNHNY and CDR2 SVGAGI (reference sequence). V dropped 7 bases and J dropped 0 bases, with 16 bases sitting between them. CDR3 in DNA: TGTGCCAGCATATTCAGTTCTTACAGCTCTGGAAACACCATATATTTT. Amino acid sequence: CASIFSSYSSGNTIYF.

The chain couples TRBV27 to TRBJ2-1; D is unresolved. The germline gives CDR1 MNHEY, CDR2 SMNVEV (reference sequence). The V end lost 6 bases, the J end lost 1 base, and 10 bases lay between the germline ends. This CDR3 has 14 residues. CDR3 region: CASSPGSSYNEQFF. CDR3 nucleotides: TGTGCCAGCAGCCCCGGGTCTTCCTACAATGAGCAGTTCTTC.

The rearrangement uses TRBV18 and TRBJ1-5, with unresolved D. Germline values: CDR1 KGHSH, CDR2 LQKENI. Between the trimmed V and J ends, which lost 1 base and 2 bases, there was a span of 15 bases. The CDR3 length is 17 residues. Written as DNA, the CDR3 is TGTGCCAGCTCACCACAAGGAGTCCCCTTGGGCAATCAGCCCCAGCATTTT. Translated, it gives CASSPQGVPLGNQPQHF.

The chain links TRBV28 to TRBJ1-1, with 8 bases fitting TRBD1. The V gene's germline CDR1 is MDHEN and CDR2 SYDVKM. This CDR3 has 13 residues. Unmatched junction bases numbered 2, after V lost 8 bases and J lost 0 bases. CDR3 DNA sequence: TGTGCCAGCGGGACAGGCATGAACACTGAAGCTTTCTTT. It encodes CASGTGMNTEAFF. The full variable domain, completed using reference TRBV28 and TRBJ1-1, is DVKVTQSSRYLVKRTGEKVFLECVQDMDHENMFWYRQDPGLGLRLIYFSYDVKMKEKGDIPEGYSVSREKKERFSLILESASTNQTSMYLCASGTGMNTEAFFGQGTRLTVV.

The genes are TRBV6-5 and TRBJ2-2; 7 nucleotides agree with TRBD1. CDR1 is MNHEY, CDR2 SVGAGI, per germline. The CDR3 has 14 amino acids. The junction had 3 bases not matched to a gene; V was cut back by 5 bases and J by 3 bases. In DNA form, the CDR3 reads TGTGCCAGCAGTCGGCAGGGGGACACCGGGGAGCTGTTTTTT. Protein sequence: CASSRQGDTGELFF.

The CDR3 here is CASSFGQNYEQYF. The CDR3 region has the DNA TGTGCCAGCAGTTTTGGGCAGAACTACGAGCAGTACTTC. The V call is TRBV27, the J call TRBJ2-7; D is unclear. The V and J ends lost 3 bases and 3 bases respectively, with 9 bases between them. In germline, CDR1 is MNHEY, CDR2 SMNVEV (reference sequence). This CDR3 has 13 residues.

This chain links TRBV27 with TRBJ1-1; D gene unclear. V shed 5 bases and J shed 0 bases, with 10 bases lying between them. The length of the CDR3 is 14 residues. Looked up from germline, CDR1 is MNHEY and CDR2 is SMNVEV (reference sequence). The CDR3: CASSLPTVNTEAFF. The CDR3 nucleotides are TGTGCCAGCAGTCTTCCTACAGTGAACACTGAAGCTTTCTTT.

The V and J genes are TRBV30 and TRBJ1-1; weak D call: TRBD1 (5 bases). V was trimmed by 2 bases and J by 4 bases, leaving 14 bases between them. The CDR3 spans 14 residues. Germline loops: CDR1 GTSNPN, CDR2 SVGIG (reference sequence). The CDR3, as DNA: TGTGCCTGGAGTCAGGGAAGGAAGGGCACTGAAGCTTTCTTT. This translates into CAWSQGRKGTEAFF.

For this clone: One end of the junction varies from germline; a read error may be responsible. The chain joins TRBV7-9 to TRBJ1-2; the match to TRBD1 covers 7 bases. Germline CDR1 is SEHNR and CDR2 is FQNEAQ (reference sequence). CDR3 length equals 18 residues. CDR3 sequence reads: CSSSLVGQLDRANYGYTF. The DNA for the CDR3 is TGTTCCAGCAGCTTAGTGGGACAGCTTGACAGAGCTAACTATGGCTACACCTTC.

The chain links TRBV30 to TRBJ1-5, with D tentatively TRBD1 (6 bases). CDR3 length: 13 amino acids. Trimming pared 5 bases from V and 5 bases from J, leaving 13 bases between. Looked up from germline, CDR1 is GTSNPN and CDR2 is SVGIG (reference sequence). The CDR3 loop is CAWQGGPDQPQHF. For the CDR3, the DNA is TGTGCCTGGCAAGGGGGTCCCGATCAGCCCCAGCATTTT.

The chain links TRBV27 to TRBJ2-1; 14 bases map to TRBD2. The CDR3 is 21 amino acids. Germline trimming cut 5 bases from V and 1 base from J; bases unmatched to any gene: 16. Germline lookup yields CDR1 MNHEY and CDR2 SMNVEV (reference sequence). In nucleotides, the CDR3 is TGTGCCAGCAGTCCGCGCCCCTCGACTAGCGGGAGGGTCCATTCCTACAATGAGCAGTTCTTC. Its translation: CASSPRPSTSGRVHSYNEQFF.

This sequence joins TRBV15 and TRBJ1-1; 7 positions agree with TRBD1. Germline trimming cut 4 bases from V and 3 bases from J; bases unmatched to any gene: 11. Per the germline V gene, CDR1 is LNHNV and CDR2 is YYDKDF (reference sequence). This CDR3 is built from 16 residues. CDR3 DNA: TGTGCCACCAGCATTGGGGCTGACAGGGTCCACACTGAAGCTTTCTTT. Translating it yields CATSIGADRVHTEAFF.

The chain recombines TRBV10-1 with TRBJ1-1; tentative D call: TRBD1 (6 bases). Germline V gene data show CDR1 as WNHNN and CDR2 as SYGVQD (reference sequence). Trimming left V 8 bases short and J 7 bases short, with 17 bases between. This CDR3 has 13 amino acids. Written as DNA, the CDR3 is TGCGCCAGCGGACAGTCTAACCCAATTGAAGCTTTCTTT. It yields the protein CASGQSNPIEAFF.

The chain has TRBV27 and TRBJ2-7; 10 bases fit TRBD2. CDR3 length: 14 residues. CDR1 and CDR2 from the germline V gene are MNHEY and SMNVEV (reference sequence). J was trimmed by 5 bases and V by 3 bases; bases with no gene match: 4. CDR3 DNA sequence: TGTGCCAGCAGTTTGGGTAGCGGGAGGCACGAGCAGTACTTC. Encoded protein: CASSLGSGRHEQYF.

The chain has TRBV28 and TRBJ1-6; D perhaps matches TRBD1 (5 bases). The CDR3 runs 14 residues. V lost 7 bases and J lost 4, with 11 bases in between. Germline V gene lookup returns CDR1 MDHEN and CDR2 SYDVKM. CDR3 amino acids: CASIQAGYNSPLHF. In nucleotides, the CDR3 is TGTGCCAGCATTCAAGCAGGGTATAATTCACCCCTCCACTTT. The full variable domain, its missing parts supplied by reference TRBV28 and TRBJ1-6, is DVKVTQSSRYLVKRTGEKVFLECVQDMDHENMFWYRQDPGLGLRLIYFSYDVKMKEKGDIPEGYSVSREKKERFSLILESASTNQTSMYLCASIQAGYNSPLHFGNGTRLTVT.

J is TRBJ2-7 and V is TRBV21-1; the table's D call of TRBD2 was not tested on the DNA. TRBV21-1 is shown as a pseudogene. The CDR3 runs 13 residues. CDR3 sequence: CASSKARGYEQYF. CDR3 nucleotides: TGTGCCAGCAGCAAAGCGCGAGGTTACGAGCAGTACTTC.

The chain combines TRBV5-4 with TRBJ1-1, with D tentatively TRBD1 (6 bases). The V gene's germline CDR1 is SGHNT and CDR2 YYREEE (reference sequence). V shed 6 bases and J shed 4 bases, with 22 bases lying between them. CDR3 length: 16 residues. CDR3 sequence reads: CASNPYSPGQSTEAFF. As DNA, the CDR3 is TGTGCCAGCAACCCGTATTCCCCGGGACAAAGCACTGAAGCTTTCTTT.

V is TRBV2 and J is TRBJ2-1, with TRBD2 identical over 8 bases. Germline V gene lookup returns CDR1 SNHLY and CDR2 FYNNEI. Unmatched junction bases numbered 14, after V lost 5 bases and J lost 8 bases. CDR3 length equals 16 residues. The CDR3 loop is CASSILASREGDEQFF. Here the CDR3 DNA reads TGTGCCAGCAGTATACTAGCGAGTCGGGAGGGCGATGAGCAGTTCTTC.

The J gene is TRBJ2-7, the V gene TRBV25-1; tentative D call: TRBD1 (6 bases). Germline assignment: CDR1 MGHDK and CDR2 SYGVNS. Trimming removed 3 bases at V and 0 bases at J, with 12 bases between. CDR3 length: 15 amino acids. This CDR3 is CASSDWTESSYEQYF. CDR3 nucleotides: TGTGCCAGCAGTGACTGGACAGAAAGCTCCTACGAGCAGTACTTC.

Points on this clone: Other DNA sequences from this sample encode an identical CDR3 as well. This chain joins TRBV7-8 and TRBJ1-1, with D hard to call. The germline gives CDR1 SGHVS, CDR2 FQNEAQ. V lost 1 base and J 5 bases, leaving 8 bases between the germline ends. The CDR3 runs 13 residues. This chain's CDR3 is CASSLDTNTEAFF. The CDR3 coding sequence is TGTGCCAGCAGCTTAGACACGAATACTGAAGCTTTCTTT.

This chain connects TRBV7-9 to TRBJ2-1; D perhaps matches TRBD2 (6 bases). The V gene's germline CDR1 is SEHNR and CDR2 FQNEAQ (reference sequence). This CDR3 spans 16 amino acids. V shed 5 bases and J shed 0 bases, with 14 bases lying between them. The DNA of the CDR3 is TGTGCCAGCAGCCCTCGGGCGGGAAGCTCCTACAATGAGCAGTTCTTC. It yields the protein CASSPRAGSSYNEQFF.

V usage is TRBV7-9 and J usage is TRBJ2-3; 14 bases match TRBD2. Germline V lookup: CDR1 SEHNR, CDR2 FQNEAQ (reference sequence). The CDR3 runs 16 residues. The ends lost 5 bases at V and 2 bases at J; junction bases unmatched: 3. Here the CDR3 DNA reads TGTGCCAGCAGCCTGGGACTAGCGGGAGACACAGATACGCAGTATTTT. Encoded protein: CASSLGLAGDTDTQYF.

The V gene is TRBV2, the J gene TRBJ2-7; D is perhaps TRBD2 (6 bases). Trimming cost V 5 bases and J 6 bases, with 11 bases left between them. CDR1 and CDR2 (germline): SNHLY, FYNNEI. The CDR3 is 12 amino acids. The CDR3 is CASSYGEAEQYF. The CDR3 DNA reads TGTGCCAGCAGTTACGGGGAGGCCGAGCAGTACTTC.

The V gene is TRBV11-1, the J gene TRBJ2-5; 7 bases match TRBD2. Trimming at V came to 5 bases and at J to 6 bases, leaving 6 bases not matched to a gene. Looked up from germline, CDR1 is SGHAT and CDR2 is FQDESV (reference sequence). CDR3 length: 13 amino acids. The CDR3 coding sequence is TGTGCCAGCAGCCCTGGGCGGGGGAAGACCCAGTACTTC. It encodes CASSPGRGKTQYF.

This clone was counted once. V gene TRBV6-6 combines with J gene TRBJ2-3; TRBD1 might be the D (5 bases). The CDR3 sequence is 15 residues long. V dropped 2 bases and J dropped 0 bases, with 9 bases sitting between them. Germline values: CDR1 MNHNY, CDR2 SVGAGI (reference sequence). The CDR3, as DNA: TGTGCCAGCAGTTACGGGGCTTCTAGCACAGATACGCAGTATTTT. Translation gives CASSYGASSTDTQYF.

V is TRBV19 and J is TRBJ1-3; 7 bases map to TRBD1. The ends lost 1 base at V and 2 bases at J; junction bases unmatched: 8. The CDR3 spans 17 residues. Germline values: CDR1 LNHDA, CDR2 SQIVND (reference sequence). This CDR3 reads CASSIGQTGLTGNTIYF. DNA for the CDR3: TGTGCCAGTAGTATAGGCCAGACAGGGTTGACTGGAAACACCATATATTTT. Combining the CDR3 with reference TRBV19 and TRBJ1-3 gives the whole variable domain DGGITQSPKYLFRKEGQNVTLSCEQNLNHDAMYWYRQDPGQGLRLIYYSQIVNDFQKGDIAEGYSVSREKKESFPLTVTSAQKNPTAFYLCASSIGQTGLTGNTIYFGEGSWLTVV.

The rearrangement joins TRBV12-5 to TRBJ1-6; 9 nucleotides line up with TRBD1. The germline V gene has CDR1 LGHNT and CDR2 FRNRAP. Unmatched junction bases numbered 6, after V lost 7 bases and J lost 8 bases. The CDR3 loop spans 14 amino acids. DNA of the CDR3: TGTGCTAGTGCCCGACAGGGGGGAGATTCACCCCTCCACTTT. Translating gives CASARQGGDSPLHF.

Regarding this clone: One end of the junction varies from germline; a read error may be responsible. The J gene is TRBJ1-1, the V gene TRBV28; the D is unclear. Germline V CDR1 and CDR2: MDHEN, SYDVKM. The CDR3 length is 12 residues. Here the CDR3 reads CANSSLVEEAFF. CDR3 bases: TGTGCCAACAGTTCCCTCGTGGAGGAAGCTTTCTTT.

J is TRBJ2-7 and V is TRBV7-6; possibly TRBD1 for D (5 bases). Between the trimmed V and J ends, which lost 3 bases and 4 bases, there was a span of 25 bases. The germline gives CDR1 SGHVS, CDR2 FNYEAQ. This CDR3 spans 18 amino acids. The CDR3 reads CASSLPRVSGKRKYEQYF. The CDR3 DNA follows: TGTGCCAGCAGCTTGCCCCGAGTGTCAGGGAAAAGAAAATACGAGCAGTACTTC.

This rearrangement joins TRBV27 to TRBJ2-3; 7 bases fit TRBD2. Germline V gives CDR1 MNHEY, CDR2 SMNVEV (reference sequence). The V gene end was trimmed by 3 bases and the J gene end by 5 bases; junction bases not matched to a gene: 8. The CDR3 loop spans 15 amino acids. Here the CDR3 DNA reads TGTGCCAGCAGTTTCGTGGGGGGGGGTTTAGATACGCAGTATTTT. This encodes CASSFVGGGLDTQYF.